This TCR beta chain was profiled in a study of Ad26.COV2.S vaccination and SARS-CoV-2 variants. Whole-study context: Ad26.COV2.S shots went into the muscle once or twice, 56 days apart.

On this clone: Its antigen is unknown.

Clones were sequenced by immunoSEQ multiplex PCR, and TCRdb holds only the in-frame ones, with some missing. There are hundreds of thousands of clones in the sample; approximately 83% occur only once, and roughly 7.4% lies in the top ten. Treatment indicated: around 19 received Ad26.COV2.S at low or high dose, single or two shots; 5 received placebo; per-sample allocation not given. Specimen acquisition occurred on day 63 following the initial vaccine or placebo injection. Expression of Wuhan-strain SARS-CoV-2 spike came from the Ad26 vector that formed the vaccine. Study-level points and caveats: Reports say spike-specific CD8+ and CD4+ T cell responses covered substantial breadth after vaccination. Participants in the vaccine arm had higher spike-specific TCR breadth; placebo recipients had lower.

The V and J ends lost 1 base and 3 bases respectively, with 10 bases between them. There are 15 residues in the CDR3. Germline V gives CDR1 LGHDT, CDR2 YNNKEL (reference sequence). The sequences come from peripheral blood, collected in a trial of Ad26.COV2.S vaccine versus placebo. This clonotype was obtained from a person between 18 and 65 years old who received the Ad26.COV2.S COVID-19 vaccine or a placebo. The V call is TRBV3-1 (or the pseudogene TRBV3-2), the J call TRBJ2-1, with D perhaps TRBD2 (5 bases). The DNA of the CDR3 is TGTGCCAGCAGCCAAGGGGAGAGCCACTACAATGAGCAGTTCTTC. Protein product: CASSQGESHYNEQFF.